This T cell receptor (beta chain) is from a study of T cell changes during pregnancy in multiple sclerosis. There are 17 residues in the CDR3. CDR1 LGHNA and CDR2 YNFKEQ come from the germline V gene. The V segment lost 0 bases and the J segment 0 bases; nucleotides outside the gene matches: 8. Clones were read by immunoSEQ multiplex PCR, and TCRdb kept only the in-frame ones, dropping some. The repertoire holds 84,000 or so clones, with 94% as singletons. This specimen was peripheral blood, taken in the third trimester of pregnancy. This chain uses TRBV4-2 with TRBJ2-7; 7 bases fit TRBD2. The receptor was isolated from a female donor with multiple sclerosis, enrolled in a pregnancy study. The CDR3 region has the DNA TGTGCCAGCAGCCAAGAGTGGGCCAGCGGGACCTCCTACGAGCAGTACTTC. This sequence encodes CASSQEWASGTSYEQYF.